Reported below is one TCR beta chain. The CDR3 spans 15 residues. The V gene lost 1 base and the J gene lost 1 base, with 7 bases spanning the gap. Germline CDR1 is SEHNR and CDR2 is FQNEAQ (reference sequence). This sample stems from a study of blood T cell repertoires in COVID-19. Study background: From T cells, B-cell-depleted T cells, or PBMCs came the material, which was cDNA or gDNA.

Clones were read by immunoSEQ multiplex PCR, and TCRdb kept only the in-frame ones, dropping some. The repertoire consists of hundreds of thousands of clones, with more than 70% occurring once and the leading ten covering 0.95% to 1.5%. Sequencing was done on a sample of PBMCs or T cells enriched from blood (not recorded which). The chain joins TRBV7-9 to TRBJ2-2; maybe TRBD2 (6 bases). The receptor comes from a woman aged 40 to 55 with acute COVID-19. DNA of the CDR3: TGTGCCAGCAGCTTAGGGCGGGGGAACACCGGGGAGCTGTTTTTT. Its translation: CASSLGRGNTGELFF.